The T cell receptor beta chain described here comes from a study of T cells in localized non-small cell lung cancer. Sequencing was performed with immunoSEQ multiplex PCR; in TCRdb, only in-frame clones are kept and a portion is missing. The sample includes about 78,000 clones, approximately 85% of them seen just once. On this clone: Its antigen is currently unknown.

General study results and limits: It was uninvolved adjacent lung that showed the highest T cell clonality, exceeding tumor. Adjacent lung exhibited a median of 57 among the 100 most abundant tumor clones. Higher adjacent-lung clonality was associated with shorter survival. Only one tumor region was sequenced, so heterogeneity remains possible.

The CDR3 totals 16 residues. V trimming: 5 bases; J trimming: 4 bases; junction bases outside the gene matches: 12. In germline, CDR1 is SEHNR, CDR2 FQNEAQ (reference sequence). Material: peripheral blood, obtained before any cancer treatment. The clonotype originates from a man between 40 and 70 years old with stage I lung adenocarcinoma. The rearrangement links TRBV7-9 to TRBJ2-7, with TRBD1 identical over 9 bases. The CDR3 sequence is CASSNTTGGIPYEQYF. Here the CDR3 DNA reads TGTGCCAGCAGCAACACGACAGGGGGTATCCCTTACGAGCAGTACTTC.